The entry below describes one TCR beta chain. Per the study methods: Amplification with reference gene primers provided the estimates of nucleated cell counts. Repertoires were generated with immunoSEQ multiplex PCR, while TCRdb's copy carries only in-frame clones and drops some. D and trimming come from the DNA, and the V and J calls and clone size come from that table. The data hold around 210,000 clones, with 80% to 90% observed a single time. The source of the sample is a study of blood T cell repertoires in COVID-19. This CDR3 contains 15 residues. Per germline, CDR1 LGHDT and CDR2 YNNKEL (reference sequence). Trimming removed 1 base from V and 5 bases from J; junction bases left unmatched: 7.

The V gene is TRBV3-1 (or the pseudogene TRBV3-2), the J gene TRBJ2-5; 7 nucleotides match TRBD2. This receptor was identified in a woman in her sixties or seventies with acute or convalescent COVID-19. Sequenced input: peripheral blood. The CDR3 region has the DNA TGTGCCAGCAGCCAAGCCGGGGGACTATCCGAGACCCAGTACTTC. Its translation is CASSQAGGLSETQYF.